The sequence of this TCR beta chain was determined in a study of shared clonotypes between healthy human individuals. About the study: Three CD4 naive, three CD4 memory, two CD8 naive and one CD8 memory plate were used per donor. Broader study findings: Apart from blood, nothing was sampled; tissue repertoires likely differ. A reduction in generation probabilities was seen for non-shared clonotypes relative to those shared by all four donors.

About this clone: Its specificity is not known.

Sequenced by immunoSEQ multiplex PCR; TCRdb stores in-frame clones only, minus some. The table shows some 2.4 million clones, with over 85% occurring only once. Trimming cost V 3 bases and J 3 bases, with 21 bases left between them. CDR1 is SGHRS and CDR2 is YFSETQ in the germline V gene. The CDR3 contains 17 residues. The sample was naive CD4+ T cells from PBMCs. Subset denoted: CD45RA+ positively selected. V usage is TRBV5-1 and J usage is TRBJ2-5; TRBD1 is a possible D gene (6 bases). This clonotype was sampled from a man aged 18 to 29 in good health. Some clones in this sample may be carry-over from other donors' samples. The CDR3 DNA reads TGCGCCAGCAGCTCCCACCCTGGGGGACACGGAAAAGAGACCCAGTACTTC. Amino acids: CASSSHPGGHGKETQYF. The variable domain in full, completed from reference TRBV5-1 and TRBJ2-5, reads KAGVTQTPRYLIKTRGQQVTLSCSPISGHRSVSWYQQTPGQGLQFLFEYFSETQRNKGNFPGRFSGRQFSNSRSEMNVSTLELGDSALYLCASSSHPGGHGKETQYFGPGTRLLVL.